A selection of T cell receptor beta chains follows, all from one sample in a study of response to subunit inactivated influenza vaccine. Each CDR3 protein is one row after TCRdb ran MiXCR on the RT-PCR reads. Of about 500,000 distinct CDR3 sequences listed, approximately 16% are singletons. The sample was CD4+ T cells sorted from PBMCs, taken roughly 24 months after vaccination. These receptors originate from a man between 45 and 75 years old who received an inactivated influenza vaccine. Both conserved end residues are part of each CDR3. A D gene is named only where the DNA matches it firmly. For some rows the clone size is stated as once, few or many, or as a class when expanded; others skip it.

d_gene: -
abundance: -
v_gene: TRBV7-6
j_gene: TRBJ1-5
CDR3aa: CASSLQQGGGQPQHF
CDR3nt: TGTGCCAGCAGCTTACAACAGGGAGGGGGTCAGCCCCAGCATTTT

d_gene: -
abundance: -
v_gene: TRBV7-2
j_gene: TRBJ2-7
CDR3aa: CASSGESWEQYF
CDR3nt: TGTGCCAGCAGCGGGGAGTCCTGGGAGCAGTACTTC

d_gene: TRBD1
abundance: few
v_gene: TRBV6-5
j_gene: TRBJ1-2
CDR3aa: CASSYRTGEHGYTF
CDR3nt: TGTGCCAGCAGTTACAGGACAGGGGAGCATGGCTACACCTTC

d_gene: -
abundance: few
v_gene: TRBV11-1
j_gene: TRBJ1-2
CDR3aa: CASSHLTGDGYTF
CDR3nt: TGTGCCAGCAGTCATTTGACAGGCGATGGCTACACCTTC

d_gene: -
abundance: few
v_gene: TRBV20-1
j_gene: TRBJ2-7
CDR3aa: CSARDARDVITYEQYF
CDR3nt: TGCAGTGCTAGGGATGCCCGGGACGTAATAACCTACGAGCAGTACTTC

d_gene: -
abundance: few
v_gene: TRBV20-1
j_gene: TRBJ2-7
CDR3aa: CSASPGPRYEQYF
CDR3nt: TGCAGTGCTTCCCCGGGTCCACGGTACGAGCAGTACTTC

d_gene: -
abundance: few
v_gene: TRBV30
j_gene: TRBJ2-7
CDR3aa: CAWSAADEQYF
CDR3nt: TGTGCCTGGAGTGCCGCGGACGAGCAGTACTTC

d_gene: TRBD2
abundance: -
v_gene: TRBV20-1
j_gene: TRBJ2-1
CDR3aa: CSAAGLAVFNEQFF
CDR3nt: TGCAGTGCGGCCGGACTAGCGGTTTTTAATGAGCAGTTCTTC

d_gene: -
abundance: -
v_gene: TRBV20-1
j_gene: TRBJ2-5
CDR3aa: CSARPFRQETQYF
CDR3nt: TGCAGTGCTAGGCCCTTTCGTCAGGAGACCCAGTACTTC

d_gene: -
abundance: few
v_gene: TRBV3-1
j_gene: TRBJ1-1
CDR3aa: CASSQARGAEAFF
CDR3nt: TGTGCCAGCAGCCAAGCTAGGGGGGCTGAAGCTTTCTTT

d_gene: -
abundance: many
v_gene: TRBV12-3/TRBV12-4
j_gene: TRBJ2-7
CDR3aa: CASSLGKGGPEEQYF
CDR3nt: TGTGCCAGCAGTTTAGGGAAGGGTGGCCCGGAGGAGCAGTACTTC

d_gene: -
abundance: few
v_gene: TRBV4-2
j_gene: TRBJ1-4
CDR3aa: CASSQRDGNIEKLFF
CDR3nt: TGTGCCAGCAGCCAACGGGACGGAAACATTGAAAAACTGTTTTTT

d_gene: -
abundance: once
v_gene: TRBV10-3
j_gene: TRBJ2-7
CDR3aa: CAISDSSGARGQYF
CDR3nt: TGTGCCATCAGTGACTCCTCCGGGGCCCGTGGGCAGTACTTC

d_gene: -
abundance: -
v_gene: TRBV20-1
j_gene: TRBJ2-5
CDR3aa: CSAPLWLGQETQYF
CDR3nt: TGCAGTGCTCCCCTCTGGCTAGGTCAAGAGACCCAGTACTTC

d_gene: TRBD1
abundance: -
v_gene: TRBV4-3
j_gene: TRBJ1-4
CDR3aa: CASSLRQGAANEKLFF
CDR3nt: TGCGCCAGCAGCCTCAGACAGGGGGCAGCTAATGAAAAACTGTTTTTT

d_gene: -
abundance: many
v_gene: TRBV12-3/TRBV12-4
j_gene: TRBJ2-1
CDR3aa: CASSLGGNEQFF
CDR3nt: TGTGCCAGCAGCTTAGGGGGGAATGAGCAGTTCTTC

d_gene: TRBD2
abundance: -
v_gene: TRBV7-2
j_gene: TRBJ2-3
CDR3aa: CASSPSGYRTDTQYF
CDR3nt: TGTGCCAGCAGCCCTAGCGGCTACCGCACAGATACGCAGTATTTT

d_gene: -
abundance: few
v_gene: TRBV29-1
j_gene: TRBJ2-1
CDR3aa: CSVLVGTGAYNEQFF
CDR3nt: TGCAGCGTACTCGTTGGGACTGGGGCTTACAATGAGCAGTTCTTC

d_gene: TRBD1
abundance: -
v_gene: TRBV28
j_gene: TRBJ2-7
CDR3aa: CASSTGTEFEQYF
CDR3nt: TGTGCCAGCAGTACCGGGACAGAGTTCGAGCAGTACTTC